A selection of T cell receptor beta chains follows, all from one sample in a study of blood T cell repertoires in COVID-19. Only in-frame clones appear in the TCRdb table, and some are missing; sequencing was by immunoSEQ multiplex PCR. Found here are about 360,000 clones, around 87% of them singletons; the top ten hold 2.5% to 3.5%. Sequencing used peripheral blood. The receptors shown here come from a human donor in a cohort sampled during active COVID-19. The CDR3 runs from the conserved cysteine through the conserved F or W. The order of the fields is V gene, clone size, D gene, J gene, CDR3 DNA, CDR3 protein. The D gene is left open where the match is weak. Size tells how often a clone was seen (once, few, many) or the class of an expanded clone, and some rows leave it out.

>TRBV3-1/TRBV3-2|-|TRBD1|TRBJ1-4
TGTGCCAGCAGCCAAGCAGACAGGGGGTACTTGACTAATGAAAAACTGTTTTTT
CASSQADRGYLTNEKLFF
>TRBV5-1|-|-|TRBJ2-3
TGCGCCAGCAGCTTACGGGGGATTAGCACAGATACGCAGTATTTT
CASSLRGISTDTQYF
>TRBV5-6|-|TRBD2|TRBJ2-7
TGTGCCAGCAGCTTGGTGACTAGCCTACCGCGCCGCTCCTACGAGCAGTACTTC
CASSLVTSLPRRSYEQYF
>TRBV6-5|-|TRBD1|TRBJ2-7
TGTGCCAGCAGTTACGGGACAGGCCATTTCGAGCAGTACTTC
CASSYGTGHFEQYF
>TRBV28|-|TRBD1|TRBJ2-1
TGTGCCAGCAGTTTAAACAGGGGTGGCTACAATGAGCAGTTCTTC
CASSLNRGGYNEQFF
>TRBV7-6|-|-|TRBJ2-1
TGTGCCAGCAGCTCCAGACTAGGTCCTAGCTCCTACAATGAGCAGTTCTTC
CASSSRLGPSSYNEQFF
>TRBV28|-|TRBD2|TRBJ2-7
TGTGCCAGCAGTTTAGCGGGAGGGCGGGATGAGCAGTACTTC
CASSLAGGRDEQYF
>TRBV2|-|-|TRBJ1-2
TGTGCCAGCAGGGAAGTCCCGGGTTACGGCTACACCTTC
CASREVPGYGYTF
>TRBV19|-|-|TRBJ1-1
TGTGCCAGTAGTATGACAGGCACCACTGAAGCTTTCTTT
CASSMTGTTEAFF
>TRBV28|-|TRBD2|TRBJ2-7
TGTGCCAGCAGTCCGGGACTAGGGCCTTACGAGCAGTACTTC
CASSPGLGPYEQYF
>TRBV11-2|once|-|TRBJ2-2
TGTGCCAGCAGCCCCGTGGGTTTGCGGGGCGGGGAGCTGTTTTTT
CASSPVGLRGGELFF
>TRBV7-2|-|-|TRBJ1-5
TGTGCCAGCAGCCCAGGTCCAGGGAATAATCAGCCCCAGCATTTT
CASSPGPGNNQPQHF
>TRBV19|-|TRBD1|TRBJ1-4
TGTGCCAGTGGAGACAGGGGGTCAACTAATGAAAAACTGTTTTTT
CASGDRGSTNEKLFF
>TRBV3-1/TRBV3-2|-|-|TRBJ2-7
TGTGCCAGCAGCCAAGTCACGGGGTCCTACGAGCAGTACTTC
CASSQVTGSYEQYF
>TRBV19|-|-|TRBJ1-2
TGTGCCAGTAGTGATATCCAGGCGGGAATCTATGGCTACACCTTC
CASSDIQAGIYGYTF
>TRBV6-6|-|TRBD2|TRBJ2-3
TGTGCCAGCAGTTACGCTAGCGGGGGGGCGGGAGATACGCAGTATTTT
CASSYASGGAGDTQYF
>TRBV7-2|-|TRBD1|TRBJ1-2
TGTGCCAGCAGCTTAGGTGGACAGGGGCAGGTTGTCTATGGCTACACCTTC
CASSLGGQGQVVYGYTF
>TRBV27|many|-|TRBJ1-2
TGTGCCAGCAGTTTATCGCAGGGGTTGGGTGGCTACACCTTC
CASSLSQGLGGYTF
>TRBV28|-|-|TRBJ2-3
TGTGCCAGCAGTTTAGGAGGGTGGGTAGTGACAGATACGCAGTATTTT
CASSLGGWVVTDTQYF
>TRBV4-1|-|-|TRBJ2-1
TGCGCCAGCAGCCAAGATTGGGAGGAGGGTTACAATGAGCAGTTCTTC
CASSQDWEEGYNEQFF
>TRBV11-2|-|-|TRBJ2-7
TGTGCCAGCAGCCTAGGAGAAAATCGGGAGCAGTACTTC
CASSLGENREQYF
>TRBV6-5|-|-|TRBJ2-2
TGTGCCAGCAGTTCCGACAGAAACACCGGGGAGCTGTTTTTT
CASSSDRNTGELFF
>TRBV7-2|-|-|TRBJ2-5
TGTGCCAGCAGCCCCGTGGGGGCAGGCCAAGAGACCCAGTACTTC
CASSPVGAGQETQYF
>TRBV7-9|few|-|TRBJ2-7
TGTGCCAGCAGTTCGACAGGTTACTACGAGCAGTACTTC
CASSSTGYYEQYF
>TRBV4-1|once|-|TRBJ1-5
TGCGCCAGCAGCCGCCAGGGAGGGGGAGGCAATCAGCCCCAGCATTTT
CASSRQGGGGNQPQHF
>TRBV9|-|TRBD2|TRBJ2-1
TGTGCCAGCAGCCCCCGTAGGTTGTGGGAGGGCCTGAACAATGAGCAGTTCTTC
CASSPRRLWEGLNNEQFF
>TRBV5-4|-|-|TRBJ1-2
TGTGCCAGCAGGGTGGATTTCGGGGACACCTCTAACTATGGCTACACCTTC
CASRVDFGDTSNYGYTF
>TRBV20-1|once|TRBD2|TRBJ2-7
TGCAGTGCTAGTAGCGCGGGGGGTCACACCTACGAGCAGTACTTC
CSASSAGGHTYEQYF
>TRBV28|-|TRBD2|TRBJ2-7
TGTGCCAGCAGTCTAGGCTCGGGGGGTCTGCGGGAGCAGTACTTC
CASSLGSGGLREQYF
>TRBV9|-|TRBD1|TRBJ2-2
TGTGCCAGCAGCGTAGCTACAGGGGGCGCGGGCACCGGGGAGCTGTTTTTT
CASSVATGGAGTGELFF